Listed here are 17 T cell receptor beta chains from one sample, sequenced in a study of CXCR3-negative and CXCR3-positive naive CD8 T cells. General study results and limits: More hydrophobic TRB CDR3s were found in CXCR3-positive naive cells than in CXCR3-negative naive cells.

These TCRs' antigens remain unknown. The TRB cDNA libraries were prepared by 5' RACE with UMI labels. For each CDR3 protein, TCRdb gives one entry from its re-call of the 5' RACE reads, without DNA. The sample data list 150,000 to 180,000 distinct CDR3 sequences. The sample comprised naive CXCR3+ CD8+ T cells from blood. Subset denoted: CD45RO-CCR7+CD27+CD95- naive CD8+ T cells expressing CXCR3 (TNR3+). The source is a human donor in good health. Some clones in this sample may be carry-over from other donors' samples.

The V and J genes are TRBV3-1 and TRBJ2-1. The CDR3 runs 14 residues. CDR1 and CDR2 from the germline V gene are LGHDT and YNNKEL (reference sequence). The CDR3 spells CASSHSSAAEEQFF.

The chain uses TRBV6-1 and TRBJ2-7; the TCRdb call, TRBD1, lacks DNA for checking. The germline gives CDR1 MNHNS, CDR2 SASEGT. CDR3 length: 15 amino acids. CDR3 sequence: CASNPLSGGADEQYF.

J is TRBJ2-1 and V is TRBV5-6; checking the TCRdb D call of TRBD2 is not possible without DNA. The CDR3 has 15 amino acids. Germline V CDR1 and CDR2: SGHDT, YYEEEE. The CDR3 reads CASSESGGRGNEQFF.

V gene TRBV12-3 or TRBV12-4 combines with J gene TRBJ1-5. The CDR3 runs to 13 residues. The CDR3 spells CASSSYQAGPQHF.

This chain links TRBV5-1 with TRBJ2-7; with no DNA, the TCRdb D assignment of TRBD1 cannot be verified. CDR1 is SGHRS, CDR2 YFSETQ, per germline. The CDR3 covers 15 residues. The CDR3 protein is CASSFNRQGIYEQYF.

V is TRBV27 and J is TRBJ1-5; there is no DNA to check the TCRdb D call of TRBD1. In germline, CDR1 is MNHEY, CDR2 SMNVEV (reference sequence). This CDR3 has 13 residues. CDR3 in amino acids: CASSPGAGQPQHF.

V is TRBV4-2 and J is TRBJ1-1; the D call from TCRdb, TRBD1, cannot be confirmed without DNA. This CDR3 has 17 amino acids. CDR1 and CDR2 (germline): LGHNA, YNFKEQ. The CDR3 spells CASSQDSQVLMNTEAFF.

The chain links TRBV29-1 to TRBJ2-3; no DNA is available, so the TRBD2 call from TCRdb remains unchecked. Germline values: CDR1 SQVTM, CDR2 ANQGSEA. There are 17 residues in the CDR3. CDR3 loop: CSAAGGLAGFGTDTQYF.

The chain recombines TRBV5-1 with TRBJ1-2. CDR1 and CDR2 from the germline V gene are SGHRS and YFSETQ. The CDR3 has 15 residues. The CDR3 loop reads CASSLEARSYYGYTF.

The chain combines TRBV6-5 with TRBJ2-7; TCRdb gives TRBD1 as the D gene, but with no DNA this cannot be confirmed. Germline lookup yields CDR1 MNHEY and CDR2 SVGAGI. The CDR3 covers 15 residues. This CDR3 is CASSYREGGMYEQYF.

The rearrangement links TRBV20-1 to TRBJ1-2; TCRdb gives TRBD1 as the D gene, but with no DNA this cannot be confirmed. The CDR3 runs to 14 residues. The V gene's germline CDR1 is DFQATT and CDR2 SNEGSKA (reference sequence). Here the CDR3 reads CSAPERRDGYGYTF.

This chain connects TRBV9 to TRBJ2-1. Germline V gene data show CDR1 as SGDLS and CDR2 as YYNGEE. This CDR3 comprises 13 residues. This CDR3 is CASRGPTNNEQFF. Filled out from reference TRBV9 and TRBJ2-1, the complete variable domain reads DSGVTQTPKHLITATGQRVTLRCSPRSGDLSVYWYQQSLDQGLQFLIQYYNGEERAKGNILERFSAQQFPDLHSELNLSSLELGDSALYFCASRGPTNNEQFFGPGTRLTVL.

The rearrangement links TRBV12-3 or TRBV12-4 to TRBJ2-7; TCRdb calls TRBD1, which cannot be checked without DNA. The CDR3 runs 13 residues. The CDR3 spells CASGDRSYYEQYF.

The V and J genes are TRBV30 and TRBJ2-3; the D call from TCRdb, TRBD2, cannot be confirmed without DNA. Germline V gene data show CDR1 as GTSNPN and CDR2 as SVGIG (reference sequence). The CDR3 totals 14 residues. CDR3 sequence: CAWSGPSGLDTQYF.

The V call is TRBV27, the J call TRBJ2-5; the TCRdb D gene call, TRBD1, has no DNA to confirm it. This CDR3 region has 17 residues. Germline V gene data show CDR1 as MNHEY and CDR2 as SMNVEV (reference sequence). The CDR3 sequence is CASSSGQGATLQETQYF.

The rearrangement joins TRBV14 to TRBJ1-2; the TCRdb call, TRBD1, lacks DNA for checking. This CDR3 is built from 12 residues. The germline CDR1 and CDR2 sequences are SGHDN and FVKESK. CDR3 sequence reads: CASSPGQGAKTF.

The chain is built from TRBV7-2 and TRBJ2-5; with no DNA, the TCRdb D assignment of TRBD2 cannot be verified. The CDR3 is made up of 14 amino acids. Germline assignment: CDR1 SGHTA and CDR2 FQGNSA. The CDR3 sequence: CASSSEGWEETQYF.